This TCR beta chain was sequenced in a study of cytomegalovirus exposure and HLA in healthy donors. Overall study: Unique TCRs numbering around 80 million, obtained from HLA-typed donors, made up an early data release.

It was with 60 Vbeta and 13 Jbeta primers that the PCR ran. TCRdb's copy holds only in-frame clones and misses some; the assay was immunoSEQ multiplex PCR. The table records more than 250,000 clones, around nine tenths of them present only once. The CDR3 length is 15 residues. Unmatched junction bases numbered 6, after V lost 4 bases and J lost 2 bases. Germline CDR1 reads MNHEY; CDR2 reads SMNVEV (reference sequence). The J gene is TRBJ2-7, the V gene TRBV27, with 9 nucleotides matching TRBD2. The sample consisted of PBMCs. The receptor comes from a woman under 30 in good health and CMV-seronegative. CDR3 amino acids: CASSYGAGGTYEQYF. The DNA of the CDR3 is TGTGCCAGCAGTTACGGAGCGGGGGGTACCTACGAGCAGTACTTC.